This T cell receptor (beta chain) was captured in a study of T cell responses to AZD1222 COVID-19 vaccine (dated by TCRdb to the early 2020s). At the level of the whole study: TCR sequencing covered roughly 230 trial participants: approximately 200 given two doses of AZD1222 and 26 given two doses of MenACWY control vaccine. Trial participants were enrolled into age subgroups of 18-55, 56-69 and 70-plus years, which contained around 150, 29 and 61 TCR-sequenced participants, respectively.

As for this clone: Its antigen has not been determined. No base quality information exists; no much larger clone differs at one position.

The CDR3, from cysteine to phenylalanine, totals 13 residues. The retained sequence is limited to the CDR3, 39 bases, with the frame set at the first base. CDR1 and CDR2 (LNHDA, SQIVND) derive from the germline V gene (reference sequence). The germline ends are 9 bases apart after V is trimmed by 5 bases and J by 5 bases. The CDR3 regions of human TCRbeta chains were analyzed by immunosequencing. The study's processing was this. Repertoire TCRs were matched against a reference library of SARS-CoV-2-specific TCRs generated with the MIRA antigen-specificity platform. Breadth was defined as the fraction of unique TCRs that were SARS-CoV-2-associated, and depth was defined as the fraction of total T cells that were SARS-CoV-2-associated. Using the MIRA data, each spike-specific TCR was assigned both to the spike region to which the TCR was reactive and to a CD4 or CD8 class. Log10-transformed breadth and depth values were compared by one-way ANOVA with Sidak's multiple comparisons tests. Entries here come from immuneACCESS through TCRdb and include only in-frame sequences with V and J called. Some clones fail to appear in such tables; in the studies checked, an unresolved V gene covers under half of the shortfall, and the cause of the remainder is unknown. V, J and clone size reflect that table, while D and trimming were determined from the DNA. The sample includes fewer than 70,000 clones, with roughly nine tenths observed a single time. 5% to 6.5% of the sample lies in the top ten.

The investigation overall reported the following: The whole spike protein was spanned by vaccine-associated CD4 TCRs, and dominant responses were seen in regions 160-218 and 743-854. Because no day 14 peak-response samples were available, the repertoires could be characterized only after the peak T cell response. Conclusions about previously exposed vaccinees are limited, since just a handful of AZD1222 recipients were seropositive for SARS-CoV-2 at baseline. Nearly half of unique spike-specific TCRs reportedly recognized epitopes outside regions mutated in the B.1.351 and B.1.1.7 variants. A significant rise in spike-specific TCR breadth and depth was observed after two AZD1222 doses relative to day 0 and relative to MenACWY recipients. Most participants were white British and females outnumbered males, and the authors suggested that clonal diversity may have been underestimated. The 56-69-year group was small, and its depth increase did not reach significance, likely because of low power.

The sample's time point label, decoded: about 28 days (+/-7) after the second vaccine dose. Because spike-specific TCR depth and breadth did not differ between the two schedules, AZD1222 recipients who got a second dose at roughly 4 weeks were pooled with those who got a second dose at roughly 12 weeks. Vaccinee samples were obtained from the UK trials COV001 and COV002, which included a single-blind randomized controlled phase 2/3 trial of AZD1222 (ChAdOx1 nCoV-19) in healthy adults. For TCRbeta chain sequencing, PBMC samples were collected from trial participants at day 0 and at day 28 after the second dose.

The receptor was derived from an adult who received the AZD1222 COVID-19 vaccine. This specimen consisted of peripheral blood, obtained 28 days after the second AZD1222 dose. Recombination joined TRBV19 with TRBJ1-4; the best D guess is TRBD1, with 6 bases matching. The CDR3 protein: CASSRQENEKLFF. The DNA reads as follows: TGTGCCAGTAGTCGACAGGAGAATGAAAAACTGTTTTTT.